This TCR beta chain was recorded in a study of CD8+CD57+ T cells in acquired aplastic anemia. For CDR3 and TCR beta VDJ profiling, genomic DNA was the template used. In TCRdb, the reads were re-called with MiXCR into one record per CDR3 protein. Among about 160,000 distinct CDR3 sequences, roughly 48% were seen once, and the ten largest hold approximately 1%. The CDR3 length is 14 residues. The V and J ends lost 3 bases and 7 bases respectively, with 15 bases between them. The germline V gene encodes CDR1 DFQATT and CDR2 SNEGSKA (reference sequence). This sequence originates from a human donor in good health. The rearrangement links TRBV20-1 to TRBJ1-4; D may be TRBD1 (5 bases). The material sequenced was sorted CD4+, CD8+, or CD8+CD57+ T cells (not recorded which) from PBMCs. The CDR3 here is CSASRTGGVEKLFF. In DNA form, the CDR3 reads TGCAGTGCTAGCCGGACGGGGGGAGTTGAAAAACTGTTTTTT.